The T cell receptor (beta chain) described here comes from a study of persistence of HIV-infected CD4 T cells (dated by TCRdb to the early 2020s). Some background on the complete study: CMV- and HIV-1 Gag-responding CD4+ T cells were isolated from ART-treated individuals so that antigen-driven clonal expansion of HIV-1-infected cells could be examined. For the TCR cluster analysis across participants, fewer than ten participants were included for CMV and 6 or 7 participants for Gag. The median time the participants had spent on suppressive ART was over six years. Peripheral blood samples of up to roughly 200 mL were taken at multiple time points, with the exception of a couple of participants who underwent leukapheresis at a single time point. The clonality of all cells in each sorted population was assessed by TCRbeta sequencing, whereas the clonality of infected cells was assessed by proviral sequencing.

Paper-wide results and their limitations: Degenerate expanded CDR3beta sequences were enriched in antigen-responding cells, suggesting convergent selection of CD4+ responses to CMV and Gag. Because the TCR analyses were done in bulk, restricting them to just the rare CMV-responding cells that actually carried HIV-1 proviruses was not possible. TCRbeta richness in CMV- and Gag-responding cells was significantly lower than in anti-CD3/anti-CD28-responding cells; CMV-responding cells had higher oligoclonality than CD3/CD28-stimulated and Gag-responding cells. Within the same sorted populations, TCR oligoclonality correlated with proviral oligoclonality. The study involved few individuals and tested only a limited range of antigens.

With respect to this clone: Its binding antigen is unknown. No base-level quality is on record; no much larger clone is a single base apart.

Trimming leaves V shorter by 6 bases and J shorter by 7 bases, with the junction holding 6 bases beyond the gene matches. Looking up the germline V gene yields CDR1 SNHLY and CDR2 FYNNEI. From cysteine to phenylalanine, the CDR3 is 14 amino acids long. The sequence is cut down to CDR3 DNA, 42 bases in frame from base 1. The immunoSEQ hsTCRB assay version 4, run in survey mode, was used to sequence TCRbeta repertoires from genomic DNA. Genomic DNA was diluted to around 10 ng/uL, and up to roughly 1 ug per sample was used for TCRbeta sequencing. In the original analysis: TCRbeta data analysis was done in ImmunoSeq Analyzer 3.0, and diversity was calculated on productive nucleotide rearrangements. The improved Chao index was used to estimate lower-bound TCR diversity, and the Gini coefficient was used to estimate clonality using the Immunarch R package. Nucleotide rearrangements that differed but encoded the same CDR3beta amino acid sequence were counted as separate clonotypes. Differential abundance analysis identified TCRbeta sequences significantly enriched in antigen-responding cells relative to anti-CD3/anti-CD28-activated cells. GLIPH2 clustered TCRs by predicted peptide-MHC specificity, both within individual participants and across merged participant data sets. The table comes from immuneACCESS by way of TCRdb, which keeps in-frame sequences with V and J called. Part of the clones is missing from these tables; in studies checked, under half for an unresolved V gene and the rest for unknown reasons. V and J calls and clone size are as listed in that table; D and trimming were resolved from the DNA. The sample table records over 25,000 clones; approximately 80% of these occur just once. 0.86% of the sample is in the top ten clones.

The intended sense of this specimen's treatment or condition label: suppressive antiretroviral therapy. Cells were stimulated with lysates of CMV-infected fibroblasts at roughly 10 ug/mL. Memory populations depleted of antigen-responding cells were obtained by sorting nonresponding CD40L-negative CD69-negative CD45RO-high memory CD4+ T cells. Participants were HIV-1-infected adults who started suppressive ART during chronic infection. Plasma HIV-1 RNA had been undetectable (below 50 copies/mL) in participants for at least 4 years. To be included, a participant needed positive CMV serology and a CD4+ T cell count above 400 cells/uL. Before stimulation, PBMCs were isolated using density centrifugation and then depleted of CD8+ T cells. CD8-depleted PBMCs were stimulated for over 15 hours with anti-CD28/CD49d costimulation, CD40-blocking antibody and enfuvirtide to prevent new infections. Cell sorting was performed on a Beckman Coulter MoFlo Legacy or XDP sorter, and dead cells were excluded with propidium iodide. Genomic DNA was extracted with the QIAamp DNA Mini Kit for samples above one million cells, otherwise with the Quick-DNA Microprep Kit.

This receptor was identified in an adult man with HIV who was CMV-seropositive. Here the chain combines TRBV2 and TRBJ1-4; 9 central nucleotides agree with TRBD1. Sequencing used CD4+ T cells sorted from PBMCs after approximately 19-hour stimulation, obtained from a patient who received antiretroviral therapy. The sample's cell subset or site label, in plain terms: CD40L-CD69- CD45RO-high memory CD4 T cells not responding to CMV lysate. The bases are TGTGCCAGCAGAGGGACAGGGCGATTTGAAAAACTGTTTTTT. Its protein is CASRGTGRFEKLFF.